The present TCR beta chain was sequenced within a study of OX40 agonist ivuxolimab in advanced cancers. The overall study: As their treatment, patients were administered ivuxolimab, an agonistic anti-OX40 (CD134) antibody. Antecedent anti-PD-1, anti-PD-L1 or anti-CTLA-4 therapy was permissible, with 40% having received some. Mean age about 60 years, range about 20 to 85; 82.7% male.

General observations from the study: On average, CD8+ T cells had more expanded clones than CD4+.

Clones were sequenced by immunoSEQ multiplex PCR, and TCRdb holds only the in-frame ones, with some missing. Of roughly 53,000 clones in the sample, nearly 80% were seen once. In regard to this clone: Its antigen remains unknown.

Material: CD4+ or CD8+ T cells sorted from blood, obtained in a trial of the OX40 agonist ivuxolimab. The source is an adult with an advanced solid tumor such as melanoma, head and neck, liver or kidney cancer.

CDR3 sequence reads: CASSQDVTGVWNIQYF. The CDR3 DNA is TGCGCCAGCAGCCAAGATGTGACGGGAGTTTGGAACATTCAGTACTTC. The chain uses TRBV4-1 and TRBJ2-4; maybe TRBD2 (6 bases). The V end was cut by 0 bases, the J end by 7 bases, with 16 bases between. Germline values: CDR1 MGHRA, CDR2 YSYEKL. The CDR3 consists of 16 residues.